The clone carrying this TCR beta chain occurred many times. Its antigen is unidentified. Uncontrolled infection, other autoimmune disease, pregnancy and lactation each barred patients from inclusion. The study based diagnoses on clinical symptoms, serum thyroxine and TRAb, thyroid ultrasound and orbital computed tomography. This specimen comes from a study of T cells in Graves' hyperthyroidism and ophthalmopathy. Study-level results: Blood also carried most thyroid clonotypes expanded above 0.001.

This CDR3 region has 13 residues. Trimming shortened V by 0 bases and J by 3 bases, and 8 bases separated the two germline ends. Germline assignment: CDR1 DFQATT and CDR2 SNEGSKA (reference sequence). Amplification targeted TCR beta CDR3 regions from RNA transcripts. HTBI primers were employed in a first-round RT-PCR of the TCR CDR3. MiXCR, run by TCRdb on the multiplex PCR reads, gives a single entry per CDR3 protein. The table lists 450,000 to 650,000 distinct CDR3 sequences, roughly 20% of them singletons. The specimen was blood. J is TRBJ1-2 and V is TRBV20-1; D call uncertain. The source is a man younger than 35 with Graves' hyperthyroidism. CDR3 in amino acids: CSARDSSHYGYTF. As DNA, the CDR3 is TGCAGTGCTAGAGACAGTTCCCACTATGGCTACACCTTC.